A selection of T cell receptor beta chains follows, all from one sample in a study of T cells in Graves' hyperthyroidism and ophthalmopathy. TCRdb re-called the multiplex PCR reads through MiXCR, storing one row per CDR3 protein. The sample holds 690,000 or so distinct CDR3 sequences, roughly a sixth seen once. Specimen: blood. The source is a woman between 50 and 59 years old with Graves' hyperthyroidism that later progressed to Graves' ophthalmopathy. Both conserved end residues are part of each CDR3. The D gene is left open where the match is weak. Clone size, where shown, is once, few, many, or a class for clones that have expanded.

CDR3: CASSRASGGSYEQYF
DNA: TGTGCCAGCAGCCGAGCTAGCGGGGGGTCCTACGAGCAGTACTTC
V: TRBV11-2
J: TRBJ2-7
D: TRBD2
size: many

CDR3: CASSPLREVGTEAFF
DNA: TGTGCCAGCTCACCACTGAGGGAGGTGGGGACTGAAGCTTTCTTT
V: TRBV18
J: TRBJ1-1
D: -
size: many

CDR3: CASSIRDRDQPQHF
DNA: TGTGCCAGTAGTATCCGGGACCGCGATCAGCCCCAGCATTTT
V: TRBV19
J: TRBJ1-5
D: -
size: -

CDR3: CASSLYPLGGGQQETQYF
DNA: TGTGCCAGCAGCTTATACCCCCTGGGCGGGGGACAACAAGAGACCCAGTACTTC
V: TRBV11-2
J: TRBJ2-5
D: -
size: many

CDR3: CASSSRLSGESTDTQYF
DNA: TGTGCCAGCAGCAGCCGATTAAGCGGGGAAAGCACAGATACGCAGTATTTT
V: TRBV13
J: TRBJ2-3
D: TRBD2
size: few

CDR3: CASSLTGTADWDTQYF
DNA: TGCGCCAGCAGCTTGACCGGGACAGCAGACTGGGATACGCAGTATTTT
V: TRBV5-1
J: TRBJ2-3
D: TRBD1
size: many

CDR3: CASSHDRTGGSGQYF
DNA: TGTGCCAGCAGTCACGACCGGACAGGGGGCTCAGGGCAGTACTTC
V: TRBV6-1
J: TRBJ2-7
D: TRBD1
size: few

CDR3: CASSYSSPGGNQPQHF
DNA: TGTGCCAGCAGTTACTCGAGCCCCGGCGGCAATCAGCCCCAGCATTTT
V: TRBV6-5
J: TRBJ1-5
D: -
size: -

CDR3: CASSMVQGGRNNSPLHF
DNA: TGTGCCAGTAGTATGGTTCAGGGCGGGCGGAATAATTCACCCCTCCACTTT
V: TRBV19
J: TRBJ1-6
D: -
size: -

CDR3: CSASSGVEAFF
DNA: TGCAGCGCCTCCTCGGGGGTTGAAGCTTTCTTT
V: TRBV29-1
J: TRBJ1-1
D: -
size: -

CDR3: CASRRGPNYNSPLHF
DNA: TGTGCCAGCAGACGGGGACCGAACTATAATTCACCCCTCCACTTT
V: TRBV6-1
J: TRBJ1-6
D: -
size: many

CDR3: CASSYGAGGNTEAFF
DNA: TGTGCCAGCAGTTACGGCGCAGGGGGGAACACTGAAGCTTTCTTT
V: TRBV6-5
J: TRBJ1-1
D: TRBD1
size: -

CDR3: CASSQGNYYGYTF
DNA: TGTGCCAGCAGCCAAGGGAATTACTATGGCTACACCTTC
V: TRBV3-1
J: TRBJ1-2
D: -
size: many

CDR3: CASNYQEKLFF
DNA: TGTGCCAGCAACTACCAGGAAAAACTGTTTTTT
V: TRBV2
J: TRBJ1-4
D: -
size: many

CDR3: CASSLLAGGPGEQYF
DNA: TGTGCCAGCAGCTTATTGGCGGGGGGGCCGGGAGAGCAGTACTTC
V: TRBV7-3
J: TRBJ2-7
D: TRBD2
size: many

CDR3: CASSLDPRTNTEAFF
DNA: TGTGCCAGCAGCTTGGACCCCAGGACGAACACTGAAGCTTTCTTT
V: TRBV5-5
J: TRBJ1-1
D: -
size: many

CDR3: CAISESSSGGGGTDTQYF
DNA: TGTGCCATCAGTGAGTCTTCTAGCGGGGGCGGCGGCACAGATACGCAGTATTTT
V: TRBV10-3
J: TRBJ2-3
D: TRBD2
size: -

CDR3: CASSLLLETQYF
DNA: TGTGCCAGCAGCTTATTGTTAGAGACCCAGTACTTC
V: TRBV11-2
J: TRBJ2-5
D: -
size: many

CDR3: CASSPGQLAESGYTF
DNA: TGTGCCAGCAGCCCGGGACAGCTGGCCGAGAGTGGCTACACCTTC
V: TRBV6-1
J: TRBJ1-2
D: TRBD1
size: many

CDR3: CAISESQSRPNYGYTF
DNA: TGTGCCATCAGTGAGTCTCAGTCCAGGCCTAACTATGGCTACACCTTC
V: TRBV10-3
J: TRBJ1-2
D: -
size: many

CDR3: CASSAMGAGASFEQYF
DNA: TGTGCCAGCAGTGCCATGGGAGCGGGGGCCTCGTTCGAGCAGTACTTC
V: TRBV2
J: TRBJ2-7
D: TRBD2
size: -

CDR3: CASGLTRDRDETQYF
DNA: TGTGCTAGTGGTTTGACCCGGGACAGGGACGAGACCCAGTACTTC
V: TRBV12-5
J: TRBJ2-5
D: TRBD1
size: many

CDR3: CASSLLVPDSTEAFF
DNA: TGTGCCAGCAGTTTATTGGTCCCGGACAGCACTGAAGCTTTCTTT
V: TRBV27
J: TRBJ1-1
D: -
size: few

CDR3: CASSDRRTDYNEQFF
DNA: TGTGCCAGCAGTGACCGTCGCACCGATTACAATGAGCAGTTCTTC
V: TRBV2
J: TRBJ2-1
D: -
size: many

CDR3: CASSLRWTDTEAFF
DNA: TGTGCCAGCAGCTTGCGGTGGACCGACACTGAAGCTTTCTTT
V: TRBV5-8
J: TRBJ1-1
D: -
size: many

CDR3: CASSFRTLSNEQFF
DNA: TGTGCCAGCAGTTTCCGGACATTATCCAATGAGCAGTTCTTC
V: TRBV12-3/TRBV12-4
J: TRBJ2-1
D: -
size: many

CDR3: CASSPDRDVHEQYF
DNA: TGTGCCAGCAGTCCGGACAGGGATGTCCACGAGCAGTACTTC
V: TRBV27
J: TRBJ2-7
D: TRBD1
size: -

CDR3: CASRPQTGRTEAFF
DNA: TGTGCCAGCAGGCCCCAGACAGGGAGAACTGAAGCTTTCTTT
V: TRBV2
J: TRBJ1-1
D: TRBD1
size: many

CDR3: CASSFGGAHQETQYF
DNA: TGTGCCAGCAGTTTCGGCGGGGCTCACCAAGAGACCCAGTACTTC
V: TRBV27
J: TRBJ2-5
D: -
size: few

CDR3: CASSAGPRRSYGYTF
DNA: TGTGCCAGCAGTGCGGGACCGCGGCGATCCTATGGCTACACCTTC
V: TRBV6-1
J: TRBJ1-2
D: -
size: many

CDR3: CASGQGGGTGELFF
DNA: TGCGCCAGCGGACAGGGAGGGGGTACCGGGGAGCTGTTTTTT
V: TRBV10-1
J: TRBJ2-2
D: -
size: -

CDR3: CASSELVRTDYGYTF
DNA: TGTGCCAGCAGTGAATTGGTTAGGACAGACTATGGCTACACCTTC
V: TRBV6-1
J: TRBJ1-2
D: -
size: few

CDR3: CASSLDLENTEAFF
DNA: TGCGCCAGCAGCTTGGATCTGGAGAACACTGAAGCTTTCTTT
V: TRBV5-1
J: TRBJ1-1
D: -
size: many

CDR3: CASSQPGSTDTQYF
DNA: TGCGCCAGCAGCCAACCGGGGAGCACAGATACGCAGTATTTT
V: TRBV4-1
J: TRBJ2-3
D: -
size: -

CDR3: CASSPQGDGAAYNEQFF
DNA: TGCGCCAGCAGCCCCCAAGGAGACGGGGCCGCCTACAATGAGCAGTTCTTC
V: TRBV5-1
J: TRBJ2-1
D: -
size: many